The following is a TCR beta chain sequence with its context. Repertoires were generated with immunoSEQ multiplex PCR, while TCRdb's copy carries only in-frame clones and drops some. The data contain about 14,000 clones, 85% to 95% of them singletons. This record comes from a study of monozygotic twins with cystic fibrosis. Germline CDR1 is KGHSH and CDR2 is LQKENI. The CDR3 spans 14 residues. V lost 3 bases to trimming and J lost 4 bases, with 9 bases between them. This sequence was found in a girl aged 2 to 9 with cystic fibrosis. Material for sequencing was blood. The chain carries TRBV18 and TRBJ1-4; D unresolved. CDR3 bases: TGTGCCAGCTCACCGACACTCGATAATGAAAAACTGTTTTTT. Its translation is CASSPTLDNEKLFF.